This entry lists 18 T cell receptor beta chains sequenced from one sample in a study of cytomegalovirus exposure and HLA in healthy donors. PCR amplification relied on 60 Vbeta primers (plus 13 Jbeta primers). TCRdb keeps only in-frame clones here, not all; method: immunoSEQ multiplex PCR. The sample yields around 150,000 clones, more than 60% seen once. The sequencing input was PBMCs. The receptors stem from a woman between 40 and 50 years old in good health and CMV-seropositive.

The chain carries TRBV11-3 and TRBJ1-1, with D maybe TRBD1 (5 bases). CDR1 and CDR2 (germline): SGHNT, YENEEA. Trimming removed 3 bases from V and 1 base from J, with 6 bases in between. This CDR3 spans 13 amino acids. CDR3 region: CASSFTGNTEAFF. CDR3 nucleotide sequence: TGTGCCAGCAGCTTTACAGGGAACACTGAAGCTTTCTTT.

In DNA, the CDR3 is TGTGCCACTCGGGACAGGGATGGAAACACCATATATTTT. It translates to CATRDRDGNTIYF. This chain links TRBV6-1 with TRBJ1-3, with TRBD1 matching over 9 bases. CDR3 length: 13 amino acids. In germline, CDR1 is MNHNS, CDR2 SASEGT. J lost 3 bases, V lost 10 bases, and 4 bases had no gene match.

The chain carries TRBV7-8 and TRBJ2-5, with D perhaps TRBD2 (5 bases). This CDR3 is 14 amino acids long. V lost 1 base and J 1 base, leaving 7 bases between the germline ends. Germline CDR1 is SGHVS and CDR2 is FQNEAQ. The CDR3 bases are TGTGCCAGCAGCTTAGGACTACTCCAAGAGACCCAGTACTTC. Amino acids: CASSLGLLQETQYF.

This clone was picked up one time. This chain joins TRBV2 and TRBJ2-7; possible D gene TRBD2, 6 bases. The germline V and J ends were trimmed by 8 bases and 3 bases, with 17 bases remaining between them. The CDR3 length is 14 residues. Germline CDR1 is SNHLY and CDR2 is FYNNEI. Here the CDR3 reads CASEKDGEDYEQYF. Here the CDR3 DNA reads TGTGCCAGCGAAAAAGACGGGGAGGACTACGAGCAGTACTTC.

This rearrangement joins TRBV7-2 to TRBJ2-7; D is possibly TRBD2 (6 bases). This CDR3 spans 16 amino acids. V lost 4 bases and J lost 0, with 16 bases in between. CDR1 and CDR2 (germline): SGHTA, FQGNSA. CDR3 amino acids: CASSSAGTSSSYEQYF. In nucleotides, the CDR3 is TGTGCCAGCAGCTCGGCCGGGACTTCGAGCTCCTACGAGCAGTACTTC.

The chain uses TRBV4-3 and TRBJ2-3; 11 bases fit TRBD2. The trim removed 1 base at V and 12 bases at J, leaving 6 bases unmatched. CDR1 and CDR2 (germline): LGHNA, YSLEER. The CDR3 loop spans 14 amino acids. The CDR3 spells CASSQVPSGRKQYF. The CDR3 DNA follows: TGCGCCAGCAGCCAAGTACCTAGCGGGAGGAAACAGTATTTT.

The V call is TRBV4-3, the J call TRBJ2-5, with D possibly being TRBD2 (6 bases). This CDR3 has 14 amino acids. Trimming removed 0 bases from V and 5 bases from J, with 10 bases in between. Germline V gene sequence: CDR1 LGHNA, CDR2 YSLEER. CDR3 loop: CASSQDWGRETQYF. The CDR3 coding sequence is TGCGCCAGCAGCCAAGATTGGGGGAGGGAGACCCAGTACTTC.

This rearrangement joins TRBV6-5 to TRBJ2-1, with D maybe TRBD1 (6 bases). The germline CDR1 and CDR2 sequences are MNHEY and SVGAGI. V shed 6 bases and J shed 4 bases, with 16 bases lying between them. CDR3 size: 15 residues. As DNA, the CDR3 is TGTGCCAGCAGAGAGGGGGAGTTATTATACAATGAGCAGTTCTTC. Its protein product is CASREGELLYNEQFF.

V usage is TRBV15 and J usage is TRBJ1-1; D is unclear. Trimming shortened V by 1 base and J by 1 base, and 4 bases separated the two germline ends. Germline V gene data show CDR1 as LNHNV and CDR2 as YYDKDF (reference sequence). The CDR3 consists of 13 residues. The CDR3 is CATSRARNTEAFF. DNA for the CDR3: TGTGCCACCAGCAGAGCCCGGAACACTGAAGCTTTCTTT.

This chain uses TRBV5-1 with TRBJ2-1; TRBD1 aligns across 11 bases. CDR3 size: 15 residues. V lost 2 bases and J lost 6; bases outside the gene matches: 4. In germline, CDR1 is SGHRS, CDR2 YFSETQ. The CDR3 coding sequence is TGCGCCAGCAGCTTAACCGGGACAGGGGGCAATGAGCAGTTCTTC. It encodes CASSLTGTGGNEQFF.

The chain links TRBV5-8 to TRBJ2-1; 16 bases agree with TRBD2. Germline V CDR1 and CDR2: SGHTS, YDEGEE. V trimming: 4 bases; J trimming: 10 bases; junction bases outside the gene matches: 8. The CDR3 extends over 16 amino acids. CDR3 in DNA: TGTGCCAGCAGCAAGGGGACTAGCGGGAGGGCCAGCGAGCAGTTCTTC. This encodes CASSKGTSGRASEQFF. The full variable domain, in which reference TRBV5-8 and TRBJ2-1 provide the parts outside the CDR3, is EAGVTQSPTHLIKTRGQQATLRCSPISGHTSVYWYQQALGLGLQFLLWYDEGEERNRGNFPPRFSGRQFPNYSSELNVNALELEDSALYLCASSKGTSGRASEQFFGPGTRLTVL.

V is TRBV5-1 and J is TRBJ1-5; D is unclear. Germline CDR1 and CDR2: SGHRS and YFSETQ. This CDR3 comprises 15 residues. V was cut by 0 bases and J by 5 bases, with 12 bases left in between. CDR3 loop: CASSLGPGEDQPQHF. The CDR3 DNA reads TGCGCCAGCAGCTTGGGGCCCGGGGAGGATCAGCCCCAGCATTTT. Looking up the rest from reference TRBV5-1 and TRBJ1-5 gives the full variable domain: KAGVTQTPRYLIKTRGQQVTLSCSPISGHRSVSWYQQTPGQGLQFLFEYFSETQRNKGNFPGRFSGRQFSNSRSEMNVSTLELGDSALYLCASSLGPGEDQPQHFGDGTRLSIL.

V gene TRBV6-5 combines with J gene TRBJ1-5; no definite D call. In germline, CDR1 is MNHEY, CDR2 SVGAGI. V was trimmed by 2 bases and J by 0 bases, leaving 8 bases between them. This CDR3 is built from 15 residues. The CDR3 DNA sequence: TGTGCCAGCAGTTACGGGCCGGCTAGCAATCAGCCCCAGCATTTT. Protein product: CASSYGPASNQPQHF.

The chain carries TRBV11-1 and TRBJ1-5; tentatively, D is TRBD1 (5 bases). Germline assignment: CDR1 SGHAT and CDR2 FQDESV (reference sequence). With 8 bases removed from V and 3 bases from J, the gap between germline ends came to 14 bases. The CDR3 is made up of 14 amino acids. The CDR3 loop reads CASGTDSVNQPQHF. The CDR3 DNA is TGTGCCAGCGGAACCGACAGCGTCAATCAGCCCCAGCATTTT.

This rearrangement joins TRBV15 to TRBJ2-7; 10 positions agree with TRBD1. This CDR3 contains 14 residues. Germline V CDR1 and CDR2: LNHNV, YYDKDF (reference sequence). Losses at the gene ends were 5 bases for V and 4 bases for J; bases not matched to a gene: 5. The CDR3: CATSAGTGAYEQYF. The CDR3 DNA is TGTGCCACCAGCGCCGGGACAGGGGCTTACGAGCAGTACTTC.

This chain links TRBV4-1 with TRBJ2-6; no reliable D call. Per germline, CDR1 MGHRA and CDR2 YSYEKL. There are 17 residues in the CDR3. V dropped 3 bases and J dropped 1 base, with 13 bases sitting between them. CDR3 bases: TGCGCCAGCAGCCATGCCCCCGGTTTATCTGGGGCCAACGTCCTGACTTTC. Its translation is CASSHAPGLSGANVLTF.

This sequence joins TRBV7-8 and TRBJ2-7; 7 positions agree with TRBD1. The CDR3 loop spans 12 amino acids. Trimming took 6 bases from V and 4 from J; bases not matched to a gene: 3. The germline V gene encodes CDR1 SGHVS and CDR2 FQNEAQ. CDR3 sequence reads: CASRTGWYEQYF. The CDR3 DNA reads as TGTGCCAGCAGGACAGGGTGGTACGAGCAGTACTTC.

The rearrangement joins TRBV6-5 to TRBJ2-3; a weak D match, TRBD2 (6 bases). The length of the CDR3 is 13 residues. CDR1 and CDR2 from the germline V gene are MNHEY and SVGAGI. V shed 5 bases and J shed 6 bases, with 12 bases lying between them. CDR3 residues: CASSGGRGDTQYF. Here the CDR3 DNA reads TGTGCCAGCAGTGGAGGGAGAGGTGATACGCAGTATTTT.